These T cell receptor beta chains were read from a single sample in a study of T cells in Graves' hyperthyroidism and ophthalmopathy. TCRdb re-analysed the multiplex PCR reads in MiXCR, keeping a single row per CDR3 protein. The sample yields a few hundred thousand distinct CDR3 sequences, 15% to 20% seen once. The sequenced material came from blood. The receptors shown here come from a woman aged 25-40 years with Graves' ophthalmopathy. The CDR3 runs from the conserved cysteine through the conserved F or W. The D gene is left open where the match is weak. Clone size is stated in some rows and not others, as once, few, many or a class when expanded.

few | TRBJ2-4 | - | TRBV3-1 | TGTGCCAGCAGTGACCGACTAGCCAAAAACATTCAGTACTTC | CASSDRLAKNIQYF
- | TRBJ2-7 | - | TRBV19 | TGTGCCAGCGGCCGGCAGGGGAGCTCCTACGAGCAGTACTTC | CASGRQGSSYEQYF
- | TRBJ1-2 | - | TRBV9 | TGTGCCAGCAGCGTAACAAGTACAGGGCATGGCTACACCTTC | CASSVTSTGHGYTF
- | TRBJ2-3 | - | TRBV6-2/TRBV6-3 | TGTGCCAGCAGTGTAGAAAGGGTAGATACGCAGTATTTT | CASSVERVDTQYF
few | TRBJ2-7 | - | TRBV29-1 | TGCAGCTGCGCACTGGACAGTTCCTACGAGCAGTACTTC | CSCALDSSYEQYF
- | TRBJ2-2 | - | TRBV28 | TGTGCCAGCTCGGCGGCGAACACCGGGGAGCTGTTTTTT | CASSAANTGELFF
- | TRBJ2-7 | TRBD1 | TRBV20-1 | TGCAGTGCTAGAGATCCGGGACAGGATTTCTACGAGCAGTACTTC | CSARDPGQDFYEQYF
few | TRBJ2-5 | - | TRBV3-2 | TGTGCCAGCAGCCATTACCTTCTGGGACACAAACAAGAGACCCAGTACTTC | CASSHYLLGHKQETQYF
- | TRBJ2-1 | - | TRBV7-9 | TGTGCCAGCAGCTCTCCCGCGATATCCTACAATGAGCAGTTCTTC | CASSSPAISYNEQFF
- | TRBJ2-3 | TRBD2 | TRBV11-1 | TGTGCCAGCTCACCTCCTGCGGGGGTCAACACAGATACGCAGTATTTT | CASSPPAGVNTDTQYF
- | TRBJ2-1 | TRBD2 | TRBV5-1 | TGCGCCAGCAGCTTGGTGGGGACTAGCGGGAGCCATGAGCAGTTCTTC | CASSLVGTSGSHEQFF